This T cell receptor beta chain was identified in a study of early T cells in non-severe SARS-CoV-2 infection. From germline, CDR1 is SEHNR and CDR2 FQNEAQ (reference sequence). After removal of 5 bases from V and 4 bases from J, the junction contained 14 bases not matched to a gene. The CDR3 extends over 19 amino acids. One entry per CDR3 protein results from TCRdb running MiXCR on the 5' RACE reads. The sample lists tens of thousands of distinct CDR3 sequences, around 13% occurring once. By its share, this clonotype is medium-sized. The sequenced sample was whole blood. This TCR was recovered from an adult who was a healthcare worker with PCR-confirmed SARS-CoV-2 infection or an uninfected control (not recorded which). The chain couples TRBV7-9 to TRBJ2-1; TRBD2 matches 13 bases. CDR3 nucleotides: TGTGCCAGCAGCCCAGACCCCTATCGGACTAGCGGGAGTTACAATGAGCAGTTCTTC. Amino acids: CASSPDPYRTSGSYNEQFF.